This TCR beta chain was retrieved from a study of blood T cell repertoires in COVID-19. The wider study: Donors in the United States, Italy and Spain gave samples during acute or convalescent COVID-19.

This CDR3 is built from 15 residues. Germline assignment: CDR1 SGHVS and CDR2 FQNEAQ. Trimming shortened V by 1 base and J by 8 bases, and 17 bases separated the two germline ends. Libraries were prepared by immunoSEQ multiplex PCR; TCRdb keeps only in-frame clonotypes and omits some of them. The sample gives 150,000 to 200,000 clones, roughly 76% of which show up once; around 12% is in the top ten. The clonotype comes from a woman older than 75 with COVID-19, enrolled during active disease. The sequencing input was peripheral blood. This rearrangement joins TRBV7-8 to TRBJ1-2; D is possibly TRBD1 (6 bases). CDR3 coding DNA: TGTGCCAGCAGCTTAGTCTCCGGACAGCCGAAGGGCTACACCTTC. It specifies CASSLVSGQPKGYTF.